Sequencing of this TCR beta chain was carried out in a study of blood T cell repertoires in COVID-19. As for the study in general: Donors in the United States, Italy and Spain gave samples during acute or convalescent COVID-19.

Original processing methods: Estimation of nucleated cell counts was performed using reference gene primer amplification. Profiled with immunoSEQ multiplex PCR; TCRdb holds only in-frame clones, not every one. The V and J calls and clone size come from that table; D and trimming were worked out from the DNA. The sample has approximately 100,000 clones, roughly 92% seen once. The CDR3 contains 16 residues. CDR1 and CDR2 from the germline V gene are SNHLY and FYNNEI. The sample taken for sequencing was peripheral blood. This clonotype was obtained from a man between 45 and 60 years old with active COVID-19. The chain carries TRBV2 and TRBJ2-2, with 10 bases fitting TRBD2. This CDR3 is CAAPVLAGVWAGELFF. The CDR3, as DNA: TGTGCTGCACCGGTGCTAGCGGGAGTGTGGGCCGGGGAGCTGTTTTTT.